This T cell receptor (beta chain) was found in a study of T-cell reconstitution after alpha-beta-depleted transplantation in children. General study results and limits: Expanded graft clones numbering several hundred reportedly gave rise to alpha-beta T cells about two months after transplant.

A TCRbeta library incorporating unique molecular identifiers was prepared. Each CDR3 protein is one row after TCRdb ran MiXCR on the PCR reads. The sample has under 250,000 distinct CDR3 sequences, under 20% seen once. Turning to this clonotype: Its target is not known.

Germline CDR1 and CDR2: ENHRY and SYGVKD. The V segment lost 10 bases and the J segment 3 bases; nucleotides outside the gene matches: 3. The CDR3 has 12 residues. Here the sequenced sample was PBMCs, mostly from graft donor cells, taken 360 days after TCRalphabeta/CD19-depleted stem cell transplant. The genes are TRBV10-3 and TRBJ2-5, with 9 bases identical to TRBD1. The source of this sequence is a male patient aged 2-9 years who had a stem cell transplant for acute lymphoblastic leukemia, so the T cells may come from the graft donor. The CDR3 nucleotides are TGTGCCAAGGGACAGGGTGAAGAGACCCAGTACTTC. Translating it yields CAKGQGEETQYF.